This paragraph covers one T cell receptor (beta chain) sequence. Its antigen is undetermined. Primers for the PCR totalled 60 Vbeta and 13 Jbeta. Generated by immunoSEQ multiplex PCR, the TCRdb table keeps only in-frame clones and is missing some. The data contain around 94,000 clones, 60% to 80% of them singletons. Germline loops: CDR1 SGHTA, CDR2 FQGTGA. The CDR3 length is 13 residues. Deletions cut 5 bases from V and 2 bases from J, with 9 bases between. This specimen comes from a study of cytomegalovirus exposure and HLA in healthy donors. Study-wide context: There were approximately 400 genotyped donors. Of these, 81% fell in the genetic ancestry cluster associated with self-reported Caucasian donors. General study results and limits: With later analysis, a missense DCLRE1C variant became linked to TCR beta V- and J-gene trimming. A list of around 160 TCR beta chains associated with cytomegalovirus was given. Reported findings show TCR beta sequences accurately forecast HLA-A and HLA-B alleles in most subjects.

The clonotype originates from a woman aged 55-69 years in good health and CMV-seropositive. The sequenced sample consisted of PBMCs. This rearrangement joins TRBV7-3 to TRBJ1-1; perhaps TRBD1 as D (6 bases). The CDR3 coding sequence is TGTGCCAGCAGCAAACAGGGAAACACTGAAGCTTTCTTT. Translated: CASSKQGNTEAFF. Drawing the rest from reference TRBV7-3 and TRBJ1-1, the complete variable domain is GAGVSQTPSNKVTEKGKYVELRCDPISGHTALYWYRQSLGQGPEFLIYFQGTGAADDSGLPNDRFFAVRPEGSVSTLKIQRTERGDSAVYLCASSKQGNTEAFFGQGTRLTVV.